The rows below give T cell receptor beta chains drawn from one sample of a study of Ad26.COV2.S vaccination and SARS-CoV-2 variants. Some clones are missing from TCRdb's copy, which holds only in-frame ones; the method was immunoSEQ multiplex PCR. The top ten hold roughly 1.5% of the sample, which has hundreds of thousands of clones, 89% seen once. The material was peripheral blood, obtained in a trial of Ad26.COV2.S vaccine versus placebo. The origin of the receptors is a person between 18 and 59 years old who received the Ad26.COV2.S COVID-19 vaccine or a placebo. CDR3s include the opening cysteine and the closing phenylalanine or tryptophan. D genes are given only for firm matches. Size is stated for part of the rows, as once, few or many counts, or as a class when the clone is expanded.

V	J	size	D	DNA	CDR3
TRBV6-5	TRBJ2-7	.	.	TGTGCCAGCAGTTACACCAACTCCTACGAGCAGTACTTC	CASSYTNSYEQYF
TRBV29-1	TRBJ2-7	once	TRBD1	TGCAGCGTTGAAAATCAGGGGGCAACAGCCGGGGAGCAGTACTTC	CSVENQGATAGEQYF
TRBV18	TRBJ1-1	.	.	TGTGCCAGCTCAGGGTCTCAGGGAAACACTGAAGCTTTCTTT	CASSGSQGNTEAFF
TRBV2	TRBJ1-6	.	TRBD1	TGTGCCAGCAGTGAAGTCAGGGGGCTAAGTAATTCACCCCTCCACTTT	CASSEVRGLSNSPLHF
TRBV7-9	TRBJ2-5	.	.	TGTGCCAGCAGCTGGCAGGGTATTCAAGAGACCCAGTACTTC	CASSWQGIQETQYF
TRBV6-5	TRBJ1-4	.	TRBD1	TGTGCCAGCAGTTACTCGACAGGGTTGAATGAAAAACTGTTTTTT	CASSYSTGLNEKLFF
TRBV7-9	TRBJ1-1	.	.	TGTGCCGGCACAAGGCAGCAGAACACTGAAGCTTTCTTT	CAGTRQQNTEAFF
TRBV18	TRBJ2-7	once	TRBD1	TGTGCCAGCTCCGTCGCAGGACAGGGAACCTACGAGCAGTACTTC	CASSVAGQGTYEQYF
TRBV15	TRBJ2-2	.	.	TGTGCCACCAGCAGAGATCTACTAGAATGGAACACCGGGGAGCTGTTTTTT	CATSRDLLEWNTGELFF
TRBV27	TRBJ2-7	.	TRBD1	TGTGCCAGCAGTCGGGACAGGGACGCCTACGAGCAGTACTTC	CASSRDRDAYEQYF
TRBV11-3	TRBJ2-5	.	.	TGTGCCAGCAGCCCCCGTTCCGGGACACCACAAGAGACCCAGTACTTC	CASSPRSGTPQETQYF
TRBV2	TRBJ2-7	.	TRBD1	TGTGCCAGCAGCACCCGCCCTCCTACCTACGGGACAGGGTTGTACGAGCAGTACTTC	CASSTRPPTYGTGLYEQYF
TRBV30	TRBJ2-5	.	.	TGTGCTCGGAAGGGTACGGAAGAGACCCAGTACTTC	CARKGTEETQYF
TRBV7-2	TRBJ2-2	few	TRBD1	TGTGCCAGCAGACCGGCCTCCCACAGGGGTTCCACCGGGGAGCTGTTTTTT	CASRPASHRGSTGELFF
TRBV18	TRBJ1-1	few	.	TGTGCCAGCTCTCCGGGGGGGGCCCCAAGTACTGAAGCTTTCTTT	CASSPGGAPSTEAFF
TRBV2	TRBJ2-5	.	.	TGTGCCAGCAGCGCGGAGCCCCTAGAGACCCAGTACTTC	CASSAEPLETQYF
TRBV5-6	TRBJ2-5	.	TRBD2	TGTGCCAGCAGACCGGGACTAGCGGAAGAGACCCAGTACTTC	CASRPGLAEETQYF
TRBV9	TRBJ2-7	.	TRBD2	TGTGCCAGCAGCGTAGGACTAGCGGGCCACGAGCAGTACTTC	CASSVGLAGHEQYF
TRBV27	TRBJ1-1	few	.	TGTGCCAGCAGTTTACGGCAGTACACTGAAGCTTTCTTT	CASSLRQYTEAFF
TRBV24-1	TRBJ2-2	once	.	TGTGCCACCAGTGCACAGGTGAACACCGGGGAGCTGTTTTTT	CATSAQVNTGELFF
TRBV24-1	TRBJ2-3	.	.	TGTGCCACCAGTGATTCACGGGCTAGCACAGATACGCAGTATTTT	CATSDSRASTDTQYF
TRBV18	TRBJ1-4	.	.	TGTGCCAGCTCAACCGGGGGCACCGCGGCGGGAAAACTGTTTTTT	CASSTGGTAAGKLFF
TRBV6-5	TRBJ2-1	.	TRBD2	TGTGCCAGCAGTCGAACTAGCGGGGGATTTGATGAGCAGTTCTTC	CASSRTSGGFDEQFF
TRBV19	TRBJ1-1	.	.	TGTGCCAGTAATCCAGCCTTGAACACTGAAGCTTTCTTT	CASNPALNTEAFF
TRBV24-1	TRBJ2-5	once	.	TGTGCCACCAGTGATTTTGAGGGGCGATTGGGCGAGACCCAGTACTTC	CATSDFEGRLGETQYF
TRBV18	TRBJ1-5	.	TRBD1	TGTGCCAGCTCACGGGACAGGGTAAGCAATCAGCCCCAGCATTTT	CASSRDRVSNQPQHF
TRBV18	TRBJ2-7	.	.	TGTGCCAGCTCACCCCCATCTTTGCCCGAGCAGTACTTC	CASSPPSLPEQYF
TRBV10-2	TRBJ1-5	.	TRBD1	TGCGCCAGCAGTGAGGCAGGGGGGATGGCAAATCAGCCCCAGCATTTT	CASSEAGGMANQPQHF
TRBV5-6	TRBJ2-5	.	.	TGTGCCAGCAGTTACGACCCTCAGGAGACCCAGTACTTC	CASSYDPQETQYF
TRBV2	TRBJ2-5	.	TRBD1	TGTGCCAGCACGAGGACAGGCATCGTGGAGACCCAGTACTTC	CASTRTGIVETQYF
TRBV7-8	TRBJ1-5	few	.	TGTGCCAGCAGCTTAGCGGGGGGTGTAAGCAATCAGCCCCAGCATTTT	CASSLAGGVSNQPQHF
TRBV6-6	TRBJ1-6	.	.	TGTGCCAGCAGTTACGAAAACCAAGCCTCACCCCTCCACTTT	CASSYENQASPLHF
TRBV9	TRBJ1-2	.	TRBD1	TGTGCCAGCAGCCCCCGACAGGGGGCTCACTATGGCTACACCTTC	CASSPRQGAHYGYTF
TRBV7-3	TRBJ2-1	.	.	TGTGCCAGCAGCTTGGGGGGCATCCTCAACAATGAGCAGTTCTTC	CASSLGGILNNEQFF
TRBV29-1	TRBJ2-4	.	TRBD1	TGCAGCGTTTTTGGGACAGGGGGCGTTCAGGCCAAAAACATTCAGTACTTC	CSVFGTGGVQAKNIQYF
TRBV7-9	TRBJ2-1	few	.	TGTGCCAGCAGCTTAGGCAGTTGGGAGCAGTTCTTC	CASSLGSWEQFF
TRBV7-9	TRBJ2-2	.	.	TGTGCCAGCAGCTTAGACATTCGCTCTCGCACCGGGGAGCTGTTTTTT	CASSLDIRSRTGELFF
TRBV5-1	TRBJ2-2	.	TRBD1	TGCGCCAGCGCCACAGGGGATTACCCGGGCACCGGGGAGCTGTTTTTT	CASATGDYPGTGELFF
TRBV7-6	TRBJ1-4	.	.	TGTGCCAGCAGCTTAGCATCAGGTGCTAATGAAAAACTGTTTTTT	CASSLASGANEKLFF
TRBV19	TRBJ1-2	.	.	TGTGCCAGTAGTATGAGGGGAAGATGGCCGGGAGGCTACACCTTC	CASSMRGRWPGGYTF
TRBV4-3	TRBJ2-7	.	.	TGCGCCAGCAGCCAAGCCCTGAGGGGTACAGGGAATTCCTACGAGCAGTACTTC	CASSQALRGTGNSYEQYF
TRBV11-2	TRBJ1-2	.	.	TGTGCCAGCAGCTTAGAACAGGGAATATATGGCTACACCTTC	CASSLEQGIYGYTF
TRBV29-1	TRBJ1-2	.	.	TGCAGCGTTGACAGGTTCCAACCTACCTATGGCTACACCTTC	CSVDRFQPTYGYTF
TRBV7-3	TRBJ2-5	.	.	TGTGCCAGCAGCTCGAATGGGCTCACAGTGGAGACCCAGTACTTC	CASSSNGLTVETQYF
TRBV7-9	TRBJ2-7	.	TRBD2	TGTGCCAGCAGCTTAGTGACTAGCGGGGCCAACGAGCAGTACTTC	CASSLVTSGANEQYF
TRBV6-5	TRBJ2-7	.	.	TGTGCCAGCAATACAGGGTTTGAGCAGTACTTC	CASNTGFEQYF
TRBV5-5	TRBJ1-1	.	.	TGTGCCAGCAGCTTGGAGGGCAGTCTGAACACTGAAGCTTTCTTT	CASSLEGSLNTEAFF
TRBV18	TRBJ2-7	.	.	TGTGCCAGCTCACCGTTAGGGGGAGCCGAGCAGTACTTC	CASSPLGGAEQYF
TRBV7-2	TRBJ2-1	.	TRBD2	TGTGCCAGCAGCACGGGGACTAGCGGGGGCATCACCTACAATGAGCAGTTCTTC	CASSTGTSGGITYNEQFF
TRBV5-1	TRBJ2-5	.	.	TGCGCCAGCACCAGGGGAAGCCTGAAAGAGACCCAGTACTTC	CASTRGSLKETQYF
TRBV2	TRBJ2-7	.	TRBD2	TGTGCCAGCAAGCGGGAGAACTACGAGCAGTACTTC	CASKRENYEQYF
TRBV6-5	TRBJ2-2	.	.	TGTGCCAGCAGTTACGAGCAGACGAACACCGGGGAGCTGTTTTTT	CASSYEQTNTGELFF
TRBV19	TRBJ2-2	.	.	TGTGCCAGTAGTATACAGGGCTCGAACACCGGGGAGCTGTTTTTT	CASSIQGSNTGELFF
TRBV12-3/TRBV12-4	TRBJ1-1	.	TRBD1	TGTGCCAGCAGTTGGGGGACAGCCGAAGCTTTCTTT	CASSWGTAEAFF
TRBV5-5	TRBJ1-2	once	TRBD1	TGTGCCAGCAGCTTGGGTTGGACAGGGCCCACCGGTGGCTACACCTTC	CASSLGWTGPTGGYTF
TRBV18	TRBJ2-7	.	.	TGTGCCAGCTCCCTCGGGACAGCGGGATCCCCATACGAGCAGTACTTC	CASSLGTAGSPYEQYF
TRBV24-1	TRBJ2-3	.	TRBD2	TGTGCCACCAGTGATTTAACTAGCGGGTTCACAGATACGCAGTATTTT	CATSDLTSGFTDTQYF